This note documents a single T cell receptor beta chain sequence. Antigen unknown. This sample is drawn from a study of cytomegalovirus exposure and HLA in healthy donors. Findings of the study overall: Researchers reported from a later analysis that most CMV-associated TCR beta chains appeared HLA-restricted. At a 0.05 false discovery rate, a later analysis found approximately 17,000 TCR beta sequences to be associated with HLA alleles. Available immune exposure information covered CMV serostatus only.

PCR employed 60 Vbeta and 13 Jbeta primers. Assay used: immunoSEQ multiplex PCR; TCRdb lists only in-frame clones, some missing. In the table there are 110,000 or so clones, roughly 71% of which are singletons. The TCR was taken from a woman in her 70s in good health and CMV-seropositive. The specimen sequenced was PBMCs.

CDR3 region: CASSEALQGYSPLHF. DNA of the CDR3: TGTGCCAGCAGTGAAGCGCTACAGGGGTATTCACCCCTCCACTTT. V and J are TRBV2 and TRBJ1-6; 7 bases match TRBD1. The germline V gene encodes CDR1 SNHLY and CDR2 FYNNEI. This CDR3 is 15 amino acids long. Germline trimming cut 0 bases from V and 8 bases from J; bases unmatched to any gene: 4.